A single sample gave rise to the 21 T cell receptor beta chains below, sequenced in a study of siplizumab effects on memory and regulatory T cells. TCRdb keeps only in-frame clones here, not all; method: immunoSEQ multiplex PCR. The sample shows 70,000 to 100,000 clones, approximately 97% of them seen only once. The specimen was naive CD4+ T cells sorted from blood. All receptors derive from a human donor in good health.

The rearrangement joins TRBV7-2 to TRBJ2-3; 10 nucleotides line up with TRBD2. Germline V gene sequence: CDR1 SGHTA, CDR2 FQGNSA. V lost 6 bases to trimming and J lost 6 bases; unmatched junction nucleotides: 9. The CDR3 runs 15 residues. In DNA form, the CDR3 reads TGTGCCAGCAGTACTAGCGGGGCAATCCCCGATACGCAGTATTTT. Its translation is CASSTSGAIPDTQYF.

The chain joins TRBV11-2 to TRBJ1-6; no clear D. This CDR3 is 15 amino acids long. V dropped 2 bases and J dropped 5 bases, with 10 bases sitting between them. The germline V gene encodes CDR1 SGHAT and CDR2 FQNNGV. The CDR3 coding sequence is TGTGCCAGCAGCTTAATGAGAGCGAATAATTCACCCCTCCACTTT. This translates into CASSLMRANNSPLHF.

This chain connects TRBV5-6 to TRBJ2-2; 9 positions match TRBD2. V lost 2 bases and J lost 7; bases outside the gene matches: 3. Germline assignment: CDR1 SGHDT and CDR2 YYEEEE. The CDR3 sequence is 14 residues long. CDR3: CASSFRLAVGELFF. CDR3 in DNA: TGTGCCAGCAGCTTCAGACTAGCGGTCGGGGAGCTGTTTTTT.

In nucleotides, the CDR3 is TGTGCCAGCAGCACTGGACTAGCGGGGTCCGAGCAGTACTTC. Amino acids: CASSTGLAGSEQYF. V and J are TRBV7-2 and TRBJ2-7, with 12 nucleotides matching TRBD2. V shed 5 bases and J 6 bases; nucleotides not matched to a gene: 5. The CDR3 length is 14 residues. CDR1 is SGHTA and CDR2 is FQGNSA in the germline V gene.

V gene TRBV7-9 combines with J gene TRBJ2-1; 11 bases align to TRBD2. Germline trimming cut 3 bases from V and 6 bases from J; bases unmatched to any gene: 1. This CDR3 region has 14 residues. From germline, CDR1 is SEHNR and CDR2 FQNEAQ (reference sequence). The chain's CDR3 is CASSLTSGANEQFF. For the CDR3, the DNA is TGTGCCAGCAGCTTGACTAGCGGGGCCAATGAGCAGTTCTTC. The variable domain in full, with the rest retrieved from reference TRBV7-9 and TRBJ2-1, is DTGVSQNPRHKITKRGQNVTFRCDPISEHNRLYWYRQTLGQGPEFLTYFQNEAQLEKSRLLSDRFSAERPKGSFSTLEIQRTEQGDSAMYLCASSLTSGANEQFFGPGTRLTVL.

The V call is TRBV6-5, the J call TRBJ2-7; 13 bases fit TRBD2. In germline, CDR1 is MNHEY, CDR2 SVGAGI. V dropped 4 bases and J dropped 7; count of bases not matched to a gene: 1. This CDR3 spans 13 amino acids. CDR3 sequence: CASSSTSGREQYF. The DNA for the CDR3 is TGTGCCAGCAGTTCGACTAGCGGGAGGGAGCAGTACTTC.

The chain is built from TRBV5-5 and TRBJ2-5, with 8 positions matching TRBD2. The CDR3 consists of 16 residues. The junction had 8 bases not matched to a gene; V was cut back by 2 bases and J by 2 bases. In germline, CDR1 is SGHKS, CDR2 YYEKEE (reference sequence). CDR3 in amino acids: CASSFGSGGRQETQYF. The CDR3 DNA reads TGTGCCAGCAGCTTTGGAAGCGGGGGTCGTCAAGAGACCCAGTACTTC.

This clone was seen just once. V is TRBV7-2 and J is TRBJ2-5, with 8 bases matching TRBD1. This CDR3 has 14 residues. Trimming cost V 2 bases and J 4 bases; bases outside gene matches: 3. Germline values: CDR1 SGHTA, CDR2 FQGNSA. The CDR3 nucleotides read TGTGCCAGCAGCTTACAGGGGGCGGGAGAGACCCAGTACTTC. The encoded protein is CASSLQGAGETQYF.

V and J are TRBV6-1 and TRBJ1-2; D gene unclear. V lost 2 bases to trimming and J lost 0 bases, with 4 bases between them. Germline V gives CDR1 MNHNS, CDR2 SASEGT. The CDR3 extends over 13 amino acids. The CDR3 loop is CASSELANYGYTF. The CDR3 nucleotides are TGTGCCAGCAGTGAATTGGCTAACTATGGCTACACCTTC.

This chain joins TRBV27 and TRBJ2-7, with D hard to call. The ends were cut back, 0 bases at V and 0 bases at J, with 9 bases in the middle. The CDR3 loop spans 15 amino acids. Germline CDR1 MNHEY, CDR2 SMNVEV (reference sequence). The CDR3 DNA sequence: TGTGCCAGCAGTTTATCAGGGATCCCCTCCTACGAGCAGTACTTC. It encodes CASSLSGIPSYEQYF.

The chain links TRBV7-2 to TRBJ1-2, with 7 nucleotides matching TRBD1. This CDR3 region has 14 residues. J lost 8 bases, V lost 1 base, and 7 bases had no gene match. Per germline, CDR1 SGHTA and CDR2 FQGNSA. CDR3 nucleotide sequence: TGTGCCAGCAGCTTAGAACTAGGGGGCTGGGGCTACACCTTC. Residues: CASSLELGGWGYTF.

J is TRBJ1-3 and V is TRBV19; 7 nucleotides agree with TRBD1. Germline V CDR1 and CDR2: LNHDA, SQIVND (reference sequence). After removal of 7 bases from V and 2 bases from J, the junction contained 5 bases not matched to a gene. The CDR3 runs 14 residues. The DNA of the CDR3 is TGTGCCAGTACCTCAGGGGGGGCTGGAAACACCATATATTTT. It is translated as CASTSGGAGNTIYF.

This clone was seen a handful of times. The chain links TRBV10-1 to TRBJ1-2, with D possibly being TRBD1 (6 bases). Germline V CDR1 and CDR2: WNHNN, SYGVQD (reference sequence). The CDR3 has 14 amino acids. Trimming cost V 4 bases and J 7 bases, with 16 bases left between them. The CDR3 sequence: CASSALTGWGGYTF. In nucleotides, the CDR3 is TGCGCCAGCAGTGCGCTCACAGGGTGGGGTGGCTACACCTTC.

This clone came up a few times. V is TRBV6-5 and J is TRBJ1-1; 7 positions agree with TRBD1. Germline CDR1 MNHEY, CDR2 SVGAGI. J lost 5 bases, V lost 7 bases, and 13 bases had no gene match. The CDR3 is made up of 15 amino acids. The CDR3 here is CASTPSTGYGTEAFF. For the CDR3, the DNA is TGTGCCAGCACCCCATCGACAGGGTATGGAACTGAAGCTTTCTTT.

The chain joins TRBV5-1 to TRBJ1-6; D gene uncertain. V gave up 0 bases and J gave up 6 bases, with 10 bases separating them. CDR3 size: 15 residues. Germline CDR1 is SGHRS and CDR2 is YFSETQ. CDR3 DNA: TGCGCCAGCAGCTTGGAAGGCATCCTTAATTCACCCCTCCACTTT. Amino acids: CASSLEGILNSPLHF.

The J gene is TRBJ1-4, the V gene TRBV4-3; D is perhaps TRBD1 (5 bases). The ends were cut back, 0 bases at V and 8 bases at J, with 25 bases in the middle. The CDR3 has 19 residues. Germline values: CDR1 LGHNA, CDR2 YSLEER. The CDR3, as DNA: TGCGCCAGCAGCCAAGATATGCATAGAATTGGGACCTCCCGGGAAAAACTGTTTTTT. Its protein is CASSQDMHRIGTSREKLFF.

The genes are TRBV19 and TRBJ2-4, with TRBD1 identical over 9 bases. This CDR3 contains 14 residues. Germline CDR1 reads LNHDA; CDR2 reads SQIVND (reference sequence). V was clipped by 7 bases and J by 9 bases; unmatched bases: 10. The CDR3 protein is CASTSAQGAGIQYF. CDR3 coding DNA: TGTGCCAGTACCTCGGCACAGGGGGCTGGCATTCAGTACTTC.

This clone was seen only a few times. The chain carries TRBV10-3 and TRBJ1-2; 8 bases align to TRBD1. CDR1 and CDR2 from the germline V gene are ENHRY and SYGVKD. V was clipped by 6 bases and J by 4 bases; unmatched bases: 4. CDR3 length equals 13 residues. CDR3 coding DNA: TGTGCCATCAGGACAGGGGACTTCTATGGCTACACCTTC. It codes for CAIRTGDFYGYTF.

The chain carries TRBV4-1 and TRBJ1-4, with D possibly being TRBD1 (6 bases). CDR1 is MGHRA and CDR2 is YSYEKL in the germline V gene. The CDR3 extends over 16 amino acids. V lost 0 bases, J lost 8 bases, and 16 bases lay in between. CDR3 sequence (DNA): TGCGCCAGCAGCCAAGATCCGATGGGGGGGCGGGAAAAACTGTTTTTT. This sequence encodes CASSQDPMGGREKLFF.

The chain has TRBV5-1 and TRBJ2-7; D is uncertain. Trimming took off 3 bases at V and 3 bases at J, with 13 bases between the two ends. Germline-derived CDR1 and CDR2 are SGHRS and YFSETQ. CDR3 length equals 14 residues. CDR3 DNA sequence: TGCGCCAGCAGCTCGATGTCCCTACGCTACGAGCAGTACTTC. Residues: CASSSMSLRYEQYF.

The chain couples TRBV5-4 to TRBJ2-5, with TRBD1 matching 7 bases. The trim removed 3 bases at V and 1 base at J, leaving 3 bases unmatched. Per germline, CDR1 SGHNT and CDR2 YYREEE (reference sequence). This CDR3 contains 14 residues. The CDR3 is CASSSTGPQETQYF. As DNA, the CDR3 is TGTGCCAGCAGCTCGACAGGGCCCCAAGAGACCCAGTACTTC.